This TCR beta chain is drawn from a study of Ad26.COV2.S vaccination and SARS-CoV-2 variants (dated by TCRdb to 2020 to 2023). In terms of the full investigation: Vaccine-arm donors came from COV1001, a multicentre, randomized, double-blind, placebo-controlled phase I-IIa trial of Ad26.COV2.S in healthy adults. Ad26.COV2.S was administered intramuscularly at a dose of 5x10^10 or 1x10^11 viral particles, either as one shot or as two shots given 56 days apart. TCRbeta repertoire sequencing was used to assess the specificity and breadth of SARS-CoV-2-reactive T cell receptors after Ad26.COV2.S vaccination. The TCR-sequenced set comprised about 32 samples: about 19 Ad26.COV2.S vaccine recipients, 5 placebo recipients and 8 SARS-CoV-2 convalescent individuals. Participants in the trial were split at random into five groups of five each, receiving low-dose or high-dose Ad26.COV2.S once or twice, or else placebo on both occasions. Investigators did not know the trial group allocation while performing experiments and assessing outcomes.

According to the study, the label for this sample's treatment or condition signals: around 19 received Ad26.COV2.S at low or high dose, single or two shots; roughly 5 received placebo; per-sample allocation not given. Repertoires of vaccine and placebo recipients were sequenced from samples collected on day 63 after the first injection. In Cohort 1b, about two dozen adults aged 18-55 years were enrolled at a single site in Boston, USA, between 29 July and 7 August 2020. Ad26.COV2.S consisted of a replication-incompetent adenovirus type 26 vector by which a prefusion-stabilized SARS-CoV-2 spike protein from the original Wuhan strain was expressed. TCRbeta CDR3 regions were sequenced with the immunoSEQ Assay. After extraction, genomic DNA underwent amplification by bias-controlled multiplex PCR, followed by high-throughput sequencing. Per the original workflow: To quantify the absolute abundance of every unique TCRbeta CDR3 region, sequences were collapsed and filtered. T cell fraction was estimated by normalizing TCRbeta template counts to usable DNA, with usable DNA measured through amplification of reference genes found in all nucleated cells. Repertoire TCRs were annotated as SARS-CoV-2-specific by exact matching of V gene, CDR3 amino acid sequence and J gene to a known reactive TCR set. MIRA supplied the reference SARS-CoV-2 TCR set, which was filtered for enrichment in COVID-19-positive ImmuneCODE repertoires so that public or cross-reactive TCRs were removed. Using the MIRA antigens, annotated TCRs were further analysed by specific ORF or by position within an ORF. Breadth was defined as annotated unique rearrangements over total unique productive rearrangements; depth was the summed frequency of those rearrangements. Two-sided Wilcoxon rank-sum tests were applied when comparing TCR breadth between groups. The table comes from immuneACCESS by way of TCRdb, which keeps in-frame sequences with V and J called. Part of the clones is missing from these tables; in studies checked, under half for an unresolved V gene and the rest for unknown reasons. The V and J calls and clone size come from that table; D and trimming were worked out from the DNA. This sample has about 460,000 clones in its table, and 89% of those were observed once. Of the sample, roughly 1.7% falls within the top ten clones.

The study at large found these results: Vaccine and placebo recipients had comparable non-spike TCR breadth, which fits with the vaccine containing only spike. The study was not powered for comparison of responses between vaccine doses or regimens. Ad26.COV2.S recipients had higher spike-specific TCR breadth than placebo recipients (P = 0.0014). Substantial breadth of spike-specific CD8+ and CD4+ T cell responses was reported after vaccination. The authors noted that the TCR breadth and depth analyses may have underestimated total T cell responses.

Comments on this clone: Its cognate antigen has yet to be identified. There are no base qualities to consult, and no much larger clone falls within one base.

The material sequenced was peripheral blood, taken in a trial of Ad26.COV2.S vaccine versus placebo. The sequence derives from a person aged 18-60 years who received the Ad26.COV2.S COVID-19 vaccine or a placebo.

The CDR3 here reads CAIKGLGATDTQYF. The DNA is as follows: TGTGCCATCAAGGGACTAGGGGCGACAGATACGCAGTATTTT. The V gene is TRBV10-3 and the J gene is TRBJ2-3, and TRBD2 aligns with 8 junction nucleotides. Taken from the germline V gene, the CDR1 and CDR2 loops are ENHRY and SYGVKD. V is pruned by 7 bases and J by 3 bases, leaving 6 bases of the junction without a gene match. The CDR3, cysteine through phenylalanine, is 14 amino acids long. Just CDR3 DNA is preserved here, 42 bases in frame from base 1.